The 7 T cell receptor beta chains below come from one sample, sequenced in a study of blood T cell repertoires in COVID-19. Assay: immunoSEQ multiplex PCR; the TCRdb copy retains only in-frame clones and omits some. The table lists tens of thousands of clones, more than 75% of them singletons. Input material: peripheral blood. These receptors were collected from a woman older than 75 with acute or convalescent COVID-19.

This rearrangement joins TRBV5-1 to TRBJ2-2; the match to TRBD1 covers 9 bases. The germline V gene encodes CDR1 SGHRS and CDR2 YFSETQ. This CDR3 contains 15 residues. The trim removed 1 base at V and 7 bases at J, leaving 5 bases unmatched. The chain's CDR3 is CASSLYGTGSGELFF. The CDR3 DNA reads as TGCGCCAGCAGCTTGTATGGGACAGGGAGCGGGGAGCTGTTTTTT.

The V and J genes are TRBV5-1 and TRBJ2-1; 13 bases are shared with TRBD2. J was trimmed by 9 bases and V by 3 bases; bases with no gene match: 9. Germline V gene lookup returns CDR1 SGHRS and CDR2 YFSETQ. The CDR3 spans 16 residues. CDR3 loop: CASSYGTSGVDGEQFF. The CDR3 nucleotides read TGCGCCAGCAGCTATGGGACTAGCGGGGTAGACGGTGAGCAGTTCTTC.

This clone has a handful of counts. This chain connects TRBV7-2 to TRBJ2-7; 7 nucleotides match TRBD2. This CDR3 spans 14 amino acids. Unmatched junction bases numbered 4, after V lost 2 bases and J lost 3 bases. CDR1 is SGHTA, CDR2 FQGNSA, per germline. This CDR3 is CASSLQGGNYEQYF. The CDR3 nucleotides read TGTGCCAGCAGCTTACAGGGAGGGAACTACGAGCAGTACTTC.

The V gene is TRBV7-2, the J gene TRBJ1-2, with D unresolved. The CDR3 has 15 amino acids. Germline CDR1 is SGHTA and CDR2 is FQGNSA. V lost 0 bases and J 1 base, leaving 9 bases between the germline ends. As DNA, the CDR3 is TGTGCCAGCAGCTTAGCACCACAGATTAACTATGGCTACACCTTC. Translated, it gives CASSLAPQINYGYTF.

A few counts support this clone. The chain has TRBV7-2 and TRBJ2-2; no firm D call. Trimming cost V 2 bases and J 6 bases, with 16 bases left between them. The CDR3 is made up of 16 amino acids. Germline V gene sequence: CDR1 SGHTA, CDR2 FQGNSA. CDR3 region: CASSLSPAVRPGELFF. The CDR3, as DNA: TGTGCCAGCAGCTTATCCCCCGCCGTGAGGCCCGGGGAGCTGTTTTTT.

The CDR3 loop is CASSLTGLSTDTQYF. The CDR3 DNA follows: TGTGCCAGCAGTTTAACCGGTCTGAGCACAGATACGCAGTATTTT. The chain couples TRBV28 to TRBJ2-3, with D unclear. Trimming cost V 2 bases and J 0 bases, with 9 bases left between them. This CDR3 is 15 amino acids long. In germline, CDR1 is MDHEN, CDR2 SYDVKM.

This chain's CDR3 is CASSGLGQDSEAFF. The CDR3 nucleotides read TGTGCCAGCAGCGGCTTGGGACAGGACTCTGAAGCTTTCTTT. V usage is TRBV9 and J usage is TRBJ1-1, with 8 bases that match TRBD1. This CDR3 contains 14 residues. J gave up 6 bases and V 3 bases, and 7 bases lay outside the gene matches. The germline V gene encodes CDR1 SGDLS and CDR2 YYNGEE. Looking up the rest from reference TRBV9 and TRBJ1-1 gives the full variable domain: DSGVTQTPKHLITATGQRVTLRCSPRSGDLSVYWYQQSLDQGLQFLIQYYNGEERAKGNILERFSAQQFPDLHSELNLSSLELGDSALYFCASSGLGQDSEAFFGQGTRLTVV.